These T cell receptor beta chains were read from a single sample in a study of blood T cell repertoires in COVID-19. Repertoires were generated with immunoSEQ multiplex PCR, while TCRdb's copy carries only in-frame clones and drops some. The table records roughly 300,000 clones, about 89% of them present only once. The sequenced sample consisted of peripheral blood. All receptors derive from a woman under 40 with COVID-19, enrolled during active disease. Both conserved end residues are trimmed from each CDR3. A D gene is named only where the DNA matches it firmly. A row's size may be missing; if present it is once, few, many or a size class.

15	TRBV5-4	-	TRBD2	ASSLAPTSGSTDTQY
9	TRBV29-1	-	-	SVADGTEAF
12	TRBV30	-	-	AWSPGLFQETQY
16	TRBV7-2	-	-	ASSSTEGTPTRNEKLF
14	TRBV7-3	-	TRBD1	ASSIRTGGDQNTIY
15	TRBV30	-	TRBD2	AWSAGLAEPPHYEQY
14	TRBV28	-	-	ASTKSQGRGAGELF
12	TRBV19	few	TRBD1	ASRAKTGRYEQY
14	TRBV3-1/TRBV3-2	many	-	ASSQTGDRSSYEQY
13	TRBV24-1	-	-	ATSERGTPGNTIY
15	TRBV6-1	-	TRBD1	ASSEGSGTGPGNTIY
10	TRBV7-9	-	-	ASSSHNTEAF
12	TRBV3-1/TRBV3-2	-	TRBD1	ASSLLQGDTEAF
13	TRBV18	once	-	ASSPPAGTAGGYT
12	TRBV7-9	-	TRBD1	ASSLVGTGDEQY
12	TRBV2	once	TRBD1	ASSRDRVNTEAF
11	TRBV3-1/TRBV3-2	-	-	ASSQVDGNTIY
11	TRBV2	-	-	ASSEESSYGYT
13	TRBV30	-	TRBD2	AWNPGTSGSNEQF
9	TRBV29-1	-	-	SVAEGTEAF
13	TRBV19	-	TRBD2	ASSSPTSGYNEQF
14	TRBV5-1	-	TRBD1	ASSYRQGGLNTEAF
12	TRBV7-6	-	-	ASSSVSGANVLT